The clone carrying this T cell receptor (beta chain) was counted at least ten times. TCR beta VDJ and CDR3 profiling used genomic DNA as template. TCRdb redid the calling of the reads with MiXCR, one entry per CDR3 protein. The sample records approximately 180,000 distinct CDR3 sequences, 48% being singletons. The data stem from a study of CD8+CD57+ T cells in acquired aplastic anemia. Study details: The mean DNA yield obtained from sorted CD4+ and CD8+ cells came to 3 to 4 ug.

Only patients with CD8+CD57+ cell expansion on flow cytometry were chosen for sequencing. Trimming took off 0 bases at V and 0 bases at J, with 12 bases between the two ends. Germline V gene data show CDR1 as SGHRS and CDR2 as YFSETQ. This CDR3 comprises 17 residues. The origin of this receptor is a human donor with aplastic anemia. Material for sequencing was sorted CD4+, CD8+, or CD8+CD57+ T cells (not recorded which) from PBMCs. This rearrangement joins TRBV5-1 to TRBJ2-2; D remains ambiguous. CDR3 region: CASSLALVTTNTGELFF. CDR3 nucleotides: TGCGCCAGCAGCTTGGCCTTGGTCACTACGAACACCGGGGAGCTGTTTTTT.